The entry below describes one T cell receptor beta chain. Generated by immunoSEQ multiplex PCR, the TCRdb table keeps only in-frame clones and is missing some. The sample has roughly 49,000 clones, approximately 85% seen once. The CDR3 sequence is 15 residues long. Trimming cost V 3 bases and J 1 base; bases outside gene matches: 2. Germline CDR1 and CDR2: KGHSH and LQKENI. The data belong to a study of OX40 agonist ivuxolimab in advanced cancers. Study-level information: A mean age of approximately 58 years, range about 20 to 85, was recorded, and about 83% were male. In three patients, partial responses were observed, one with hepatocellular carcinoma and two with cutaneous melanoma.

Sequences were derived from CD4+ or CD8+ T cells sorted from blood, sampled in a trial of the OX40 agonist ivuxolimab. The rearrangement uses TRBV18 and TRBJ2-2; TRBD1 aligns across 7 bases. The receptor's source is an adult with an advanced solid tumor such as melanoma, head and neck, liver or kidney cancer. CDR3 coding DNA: TGTGCCAGCTCACCGGACAGGCTGAACACCGGGGAGCTGTTTTTT. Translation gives CASSPDRLNTGELFF.